The 3 T cell receptor beta chains reported below all come from one sample, sequenced in a study of response to subunit inactivated influenza vaccine (dated by TCRdb to between 2017 and 2018). Library preparation employed RT-PCR. TCRdb lists the instrument as Illumina HiSeq 2500. Starting from the raw public reads, TCRdb applied fastp trimming at Q25, assembled clones with MiXCR and retained in-frame beta chains. Rows are unified per CDR3 protein, each entry keeping the most common DNA and genes. For this sample the table gives some 600,000 distinct CDR3 sequences, of which about 14% were detected only once. The top ten hold 7.5% to 9% of the sample. Material: PBMCs from blood, obtained around 15 days before vaccination. These receptors all come from a man aged 50 or older who received an inactivated influenza vaccine. Donor details come from another sample of the same person, matched by shared clones.

This clonotype was counted only a few times. J is TRBJ1-2 and V is TRBV10-3; D gene unclear. The germline V gene encodes CDR1 ENHRY and CDR2 SYGVKD. V lost 4 bases and J lost 0, with 21 bases in between. CDR3 length: 18 amino acids. CDR3 DNA sequence: TGTGCCATCAGTGGGAGATTGGGAGGCTCCACCGCTAACTATGGCTACACCTTC. It yields the protein CAISGRLGGSTANYGYTF.

This chain uses TRBV6-1 with TRBJ2-2; D may match TRBD1 or TRBD2 (5 bases each). This CDR3 region has 14 residues. CDR1 is MNHNS and CDR2 is SASEGT in the germline V gene. V was trimmed by 5 bases and J by 3 bases, leaving 10 bases between them. The CDR3 reads CASSLREYTGELFF. CDR3 nucleotide sequence: TGTGCCAGCAGTCTCAGGGAGTACACCGGGGAGCTGTTTTTT.

This clonotype occurred a few times. The genes are TRBV5-1 and TRBJ2-2, with a weak D call TRBD1 (5 bases). Germline V CDR1 and CDR2: SGHRS, YFSETQ. V lost 4 bases and J 6 bases, leaving 13 bases between the germline ends. The CDR3 totals 14 residues. The CDR3 loop is CASSADREAGELFF. Written as DNA, the CDR3 is TGCGCCAGCAGCGCCGACAGAGAGGCCGGGGAGCTGTTTTTT.